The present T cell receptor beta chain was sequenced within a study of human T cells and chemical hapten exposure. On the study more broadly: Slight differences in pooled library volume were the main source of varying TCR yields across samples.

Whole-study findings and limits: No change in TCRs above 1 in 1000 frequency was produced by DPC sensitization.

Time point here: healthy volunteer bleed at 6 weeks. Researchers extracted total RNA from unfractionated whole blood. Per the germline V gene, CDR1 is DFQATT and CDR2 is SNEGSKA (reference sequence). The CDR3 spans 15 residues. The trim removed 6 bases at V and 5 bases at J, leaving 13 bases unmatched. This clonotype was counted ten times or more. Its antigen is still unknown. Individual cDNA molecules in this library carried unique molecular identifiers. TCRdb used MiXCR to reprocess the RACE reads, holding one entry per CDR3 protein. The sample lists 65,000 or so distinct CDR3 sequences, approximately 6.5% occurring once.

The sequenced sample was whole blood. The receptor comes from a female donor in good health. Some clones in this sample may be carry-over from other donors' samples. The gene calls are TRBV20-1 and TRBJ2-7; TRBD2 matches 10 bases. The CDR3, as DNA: TGCAGTGCCCGACTTCCTAGCGGGAGTCGGGACGAGCAGTACTTC. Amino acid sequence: CSARLPSGSRDEQYF.